Each of the 10 T cell receptor beta chains below was sequenced from the same sample in a study of chemoradiotherapy in HPV16-positive cancers. Only in-frame clones appear in the TCRdb table, and some are missing; sequencing was by immunoSEQ multiplex PCR. The sample lists several thousand clones; around 73% were seen once. Sampling was done from a patient who underwent chemoradiotherapy. Receptors were obtained from a human donor with HPV-associated anogenital cancer.

The chain employs TRBV7-3 and TRBJ1-6; unclear D gene. Germline V gives CDR1 SGHTA, CDR2 FQGTGA. V was shortened by 4 bases and J by 6 bases, with 13 bases between the two germline ends. The CDR3 runs 15 residues. The CDR3 is CASSSPGRRNSPLHF. Here the CDR3 DNA reads TGTGCCAGCAGCTCACCGGGCCGGCGTAATTCACCCCTCCACTTT.

The rearrangement links TRBV6-6 to TRBJ1-5; 7 nucleotides agree with TRBD1. Germline V CDR1 and CDR2: MNHNY, SVGAGI (reference sequence). The CDR3 covers 15 residues. V lost 4 bases, J lost 3 bases, and 6 bases stayed unmatched. This chain's CDR3 is CASSLTGANNQPQHF. The CDR3 nucleotides are TGTGCCAGCAGTTTAACAGGGGCCAACAATCAGCCCCAGCATTTT.

This chain joins TRBV19 and TRBJ2-2; D may be TRBD2 (6 bases). The V gene lost 4 bases and the J gene lost 5 bases, with 8 bases spanning the gap. Germline lookup yields CDR1 LNHDA and CDR2 SQIVND (reference sequence). This CDR3 is 13 amino acids long. CDR3 in amino acids: CASSTRETGELFF. Here the CDR3 DNA reads TGTGCCAGTAGTACCCGGGAGACCGGGGAGCTGTTTTTT.

A remark on this clone: At one end the junction does not follow the germline gene, possibly because of a read error. The CDR3 DNA reads TGTGCCAGCTCACCAATGGACTCCCATAATTCACCCCTCCACTTT. Translation: CASSPMDSHNSPLHF. The V gene is TRBV18, the J gene TRBJ1-6, with no clear D. CDR1 KGHSH and CDR2 LQKENI come from the germline V gene. The CDR3 spans 15 residues. The variable domain in full, completed from reference TRBV18 and TRBJ1-6, reads NAGVMQNPRHLVRRRGQEARLRCSPMKGHSHVYWYRQLPEEGLKFMVYLQKENIIDESGMPKERFSAEFPKEGPSILRIQQVVRGDSAAYFCASSPMDSHNSPLHFGNGTRLTVT.

The rearrangement uses TRBV15 and TRBJ2-1, with a possible D match to TRBD2 (6 bases). The CDR3 length is 13 residues. The V and J ends lost 1 base and 9 bases respectively, with 10 bases between them. Germline CDR1 and CDR2: LNHNV and YYDKDF (reference sequence). DNA for the CDR3: TGTGCCACCAGCAGAGGGGGGGTAACTGAGCAGTTCTTC. Its translation is CATSRGGVTEQFF.

This clone was recorded a few times. The chain couples TRBV6-1 to TRBJ2-2, with TRBD1 matching 7 bases. V dropped 8 bases and J dropped 0; count of bases not matched to a gene: 3. The CDR3 consists of 14 residues. From germline, CDR1 is MNHNS and CDR2 SASEGT. CDR3 in amino acids: CASEGGANTGELFF. The CDR3 bases are TGTGCCAGCGAAGGGGGCGCGAACACCGGGGAGCTGTTTTTT.

The V call is TRBV27, the J call TRBJ2-5; 9 bases align to TRBD2. There are 15 residues in the CDR3. Trimming cost V 3 bases and J 5 bases; bases outside gene matches: 7. The germline CDR1 and CDR2 sequences are MNHEY and SMNVEV (reference sequence). The CDR3 DNA follows: TGTGCCAGCAGTTTTTTGGCGGGGGGGCGGGAGACCCAGTACTTC. It codes for CASSFLAGGRETQYF.

The chain links TRBV5-1 to TRBJ1-6; the match to TRBD1 covers 7 bases. Germline CDR1 is SGHRS and CDR2 is YFSETQ. The CDR3 runs to 15 residues. Trimming at V came to 4 bases and at J to 10 bases, leaving 11 bases not matched to a gene. The CDR3 region has the DNA TGCGCCAGCAGCCTCGCCCGACAGGGTGAGTCACCCCTCCACTTT. The encoded protein is CASSLARQGESPLHF.

The rearrangement joins TRBV6-6 to TRBJ1-5; 10 bases align to TRBD1. CDR3 length: 16 amino acids. In germline, CDR1 is MNHNY, CDR2 SVGAGI (reference sequence). The J segment lost 4 bases and the V segment lost 6 bases, leaving 9 bases of the junction unmatched. CDR3 protein: CASRGQGQGKNQPQHF. CDR3 nucleotide sequence: TGTGCCAGCAGGGGGCAGGGACAGGGGAAGAATCAGCCCCAGCATTTT.

The gene calls are TRBV28 and TRBJ2-7, with D unresolved. CDR3 size: 11 residues. Looked up from germline, CDR1 is MDHEN and CDR2 is SYDVKM. The V end lost 8 bases, the J end lost 6 bases, and 11 bases lay between the germline ends. The CDR3 sequence: CASGGFAEQYF. Written as DNA, the CDR3 is TGTGCCAGCGGTGGTTTCGCCGAGCAGTACTTC. The full variable domain, completed using reference TRBV28 and TRBJ2-7, is DVKVTQSSRYLVKRTGEKVFLECVQDMDHENMFWYRQDPGLGLRLIYFSYDVKMKEKGDIPEGYSVSREKKERFSLILESASTNQTSMYLCASGGFAEQYFGPGTRLTVT.